This TCR beta chain was observed in a study of cytomegalovirus exposure and HLA in healthy donors. This PCR relied on a set of 60 Vbeta primers and 13 Jbeta primers. Clones were read by immunoSEQ multiplex PCR, and TCRdb kept only the in-frame ones, dropping some. The sample consists of about 180,000 clones, around 84% of them appearing once. The V gene lost 7 bases and the J gene lost 9 bases, with 10 bases spanning the gap. The CDR3 runs 11 residues. CDR1 is ENHRY, CDR2 SYGVKD, per germline. Notes on this clone: Its antigen is not identified.

Overall study findings and caveats: Analysis performed later showed TCR beta chains linked to HLA being more clonally expanded than equally common others. In a later analysis, a genetic analysis reported fewer productive-TCR N-insertions in an Asian-associated ancestry cluster than the cohort average. In a later analysis, at a false discovery rate of 0.05, 17,000 or so TCR beta sequences matched HLA alleles.

Sequenced sample: PBMCs. This sequence originates from a girl aged 2 to 9 in good health and CMV-seropositive. The chain couples TRBV10-3 to TRBJ2-1; D call uncertain. CDR3 in amino acids: CAIISLGEQFF. The DNA for the CDR3 is TGTGCCATCATAAGTCTAGGTGAGCAGTTCTTC.